These 8 T cell receptor beta chains came from one sample sequenced in a study of blood T cell repertoires in COVID-19. Using immunoSEQ multiplex PCR, the repertoire was profiled, and TCRdb retains in-frame clones only, with some absent. Altogether 350,000 to 450,000 clones are present, approximately 81% being singletons, with the ten largest covering under 4%. The specimen was peripheral blood. Receptors were obtained from a woman between 18 and 29 years old with acute or convalescent COVID-19.

The V call is TRBV29-1, the J call TRBJ2-3, with TRBD1 matching 9 bases. V dropped 7 bases and J dropped 0; count of bases not matched to a gene: 5. CDR1 and CDR2 from the germline V gene are SQVTM and ANQGSEA. The CDR3 runs to 14 residues. CDR3: CSDRTGASTDTQYF. CDR3 sequence (DNA): TGCAGCGACCGGACAGGGGCTAGCACAGATACGCAGTATTTT.

This clone appeared a single time. This chain connects TRBV7-8 to TRBJ1-1; perhaps TRBD1 as D (6 bases). V was trimmed by 5 bases and J by 2 bases, leaving 21 bases between them. Germline V lookup: CDR1 SGHVS, CDR2 FQNEAQ. This CDR3 has 17 residues. The CDR3 protein is CASSRKDSGHLNTEAFF. DNA of the CDR3: TGTGCCAGCAGCCGAAAGGATTCGGGACACCTAAACACTGAAGCTTTCTTT. Filled out from reference TRBV7-8 and TRBJ1-1, the complete variable domain reads GAGVSQSPRYKVAKRGQDVALRCDPISGHVSLFWYQQALGQGPEFLTYFQNEAQLDKSGLPSDRFFAERPEGSVSTLKIQRTQQEDSAVYLCASSRKDSGHLNTEAFFGQGTRLTVV.

The V call is TRBV20-1, the J call TRBJ2-5; D unclear. The CDR3 loop spans 11 amino acids. Trimming removed 3 bases from V and 3 bases from J, with 5 bases in between. The germline gives CDR1 DFQATT, CDR2 SNEGSKA (reference sequence). The CDR3 is CSASRKETQYF. Written as DNA, the CDR3 is TGCAGTGCTAGCAGGAAAGAGACCCAGTACTTC.

This chain's CDR3 is CSVELAASGADTQYF. CDR3 DNA sequence: TGCAGCGTTGAATTGGCCGCGTCCGGGGCAGATACGCAGTATTTT. This sequence joins TRBV29-1 and TRBJ2-3, with D possibly being TRBD2 (5 bases). V lost 2 bases to trimming and J lost 4 bases, with 16 bases between them. CDR1 is SQVTM, CDR2 ANQGSEA, per germline. This CDR3 region has 15 residues.

The table lists this clone with a count of one. This CDR3 reads CSAQGGQGNTDTQYF. The CDR3 DNA reads TGCAGCGCGCAGGGAGGACAGGGCAATACAGATACGCAGTATTTT. This sequence joins TRBV29-1 and TRBJ2-3, with 8 bases lining up with TRBD1. Losses at the gene ends were 7 bases for V and 3 bases for J; bases not matched to a gene: 12. Per the germline V gene, CDR1 is SQVTM and CDR2 is ANQGSEA. The length of the CDR3 is 15 residues.

This chain connects TRBV19 to TRBJ2-7; 10 nucleotides agree with TRBD1. From germline, CDR1 is LNHDA and CDR2 SQIVND (reference sequence). CDR3 length: 15 amino acids. The junction had 7 bases not matched to a gene; V was cut back by 3 bases and J by 5 bases. The CDR3 protein is CASSIGDRGRDEQYF. In nucleotides, the CDR3 is TGTGCCAGTAGTATCGGGGACAGGGGCAGGGACGAGCAGTACTTC.

V is TRBV24-1 and J is TRBJ2-2, with D perhaps matching TRBD2 (6 bases). Germline CDR1 KGHDR, CDR2 SFDVKD. Trimming removed 3 bases from V and 5 bases from J, with 12 bases in between. The CDR3 sequence is 15 residues long. This CDR3 reads CATSDPSTSTGELFF. The CDR3 nucleotides read TGTGCCACCAGTGATCCTTCGACTAGTACCGGGGAGCTGTTTTTT.

This CDR3 reads CATVSRALANTEAFF. CDR3 sequence (DNA): TGTGCCACCGTATCCAGGGCCCTGGCCAACACTGAAGCTTTCTTT. The chain combines TRBV6-5 with TRBJ1-1; tentatively, D is TRBD1 (5 bases). V was clipped by 10 bases and J by 2 bases, with 20 bases between them. Germline lookup yields CDR1 MNHEY and CDR2 SVGAGI. The CDR3 totals 15 residues.